This entry lists 23 T cell receptor beta chains sequenced from one sample in a study of T cells after yellow fever vaccination. TCRdb re-called the 5' RACE reads through MiXCR, storing one row per CDR3 protein. The table lists around 68,000 distinct CDR3 sequences, around 7.8% of them singletons. The source material was CD8+ T cells sorted from PBMCs, sampled 10 days after the first yellow fever vaccination. The source is a man aged 18 to 30 who received the YFV17D yellow fever vaccine.

The chain couples TRBV15 to TRBJ1-3; D might be TRBD1 (5 bases). This CDR3 region has 16 residues. V lost 4 bases, J lost 0 bases, and 13 bases lay in between. CDR1 and CDR2 from the germline V gene are LNHNV and YYDKDF (reference sequence). CDR3 loop: CATSNEQDHSGNTIYF. The CDR3 DNA is TGTGCCACCAGCAACGAACAGGATCACTCTGGAAACACCATATATTTT. Together with reference TRBV15 and TRBJ1-3, the CDR3 gives the full variable domain: DAMVIQNPRYQVTQFGKPVTLSCSQTLNHNVMYWYQQKSSQAPKLLFHYYDKDFNNEADTPDNFQSRRPNTSFCFLDIRSPGLGDTAMYLCATSNEQDHSGNTIYFGEGSWLTVV.

In its sample, this clonotype was seen many times. The chain uses TRBV11-2 and TRBJ2-1, with TRBD2 identical over 8 bases. V was clipped by 5 bases and J by 10 bases; unmatched bases: 16. The CDR3 runs 16 residues. Looked up from germline, CDR1 is SGHAT and CDR2 is FQNNGV. CDR3 protein: CASSPSGRGAALEQFF. In nucleotides, the CDR3 is TGTGCCAGCAGCCCTAGTGGGCGGGGGGCCGCTTTGGAGCAGTTCTTC. Full variable domain (remainder filled in from reference TRBV11-2 and TRBJ2-1): EAGVAQSPRYKIIEKRQSVAFWCNPISGHATLYWYQQILGQGPKLLIQFQNNGVVDDSQLPKDRFSAERLKGVDSTLKIQPAKLEDSAVYLCASSPSGRGAALEQFFGPGTRLTVL.

This clonotype was recorded many times. This rearrangement joins TRBV19 to TRBJ1-1; a possible D gene is TRBD1 (5 bases). Germline CDR1 and CDR2: LNHDA and SQIVND (reference sequence). CDR3 length: 13 amino acids. V shed 3 bases and J shed 8 bases, with 13 bases lying between them. The CDR3 here is CASSISSGTEAFF. DNA of the CDR3: TGTGCCAGTAGTATTAGCTCGGGGACCGAAGCTTTCTTT.

The table lists this clonotype with many counts. The V gene is TRBV6-2 or TRBV6-3, the J gene TRBJ1-5, with a possible D match to TRBD1 (6 bases). V was trimmed by 4 bases and J by 1 base, leaving 11 bases between them. The germline CDR1 and CDR2 sequences are MNHEY and SVGEGT. The CDR3 spans 15 residues. The CDR3 region is CASSSGAASNQPQHF. CDR3 DNA: TGTGCCAGCAGTTCAGGGGCGGCCAGCAATCAGCCCCAGCATTTT.

This clonotype was detected many times. The V and J genes are TRBV12-3 or TRBV12-4 and TRBJ1-1; possible D gene TRBD1, 6 bases. Trimming shortened V by 7 bases and J by 3 bases, and 15 bases separated the two germline ends. This CDR3 is 14 amino acids long. The CDR3 loop is CASILERGDTEAFF. CDR3 nucleotides: TGTGCCAGCATTCTGGAGAGGGGGGACACTGAAGCTTTCTTT.

This clonotype has at least ten counts. The V gene is TRBV6-4, the J gene TRBJ2-3, with a tentative D call TRBD2 (6 bases). The ends were cut back, 3 bases at V and 6 bases at J, with 13 bases in the middle. Per germline, CDR1 MRHNA and CDR2 SNTAGT. The CDR3 length is 14 residues. The CDR3 nucleotides read TGTGCCAGCAGTGAGGCCCGGGGGATGGATACGCAGTATTTT. Residues: CASSEARGMDTQYF.

This clonotype came up many times. This chain uses TRBV5-1 with TRBJ2-7; 7 positions agree with TRBD2. CDR1 and CDR2 (germline): SGHRS, YFSETQ. The CDR3 spans 13 residues. Trimming took 5 bases from V and 5 from J; bases not matched to a gene: 7. The CDR3 is CASSTERGDEQYF. CDR3 sequence (DNA): TGCGCCAGCAGTACCGAGCGGGGAGACGAGCAGTACTTC.

This clonotype was counted ten times or more. V usage is TRBV9 and J usage is TRBJ2-1, with 8 bases that match TRBD1. The V gene's germline CDR1 is SGDLS and CDR2 YYNGEE. J was trimmed by 13 bases and V by 1 base; bases with no gene match: 13. CDR3 length equals 15 residues. The CDR3 reads CASSVRDRFVGLQFF. CDR3 nucleotide sequence: TGTGCCAGCAGCGTACGGGACAGGTTCGTTGGTCTACAGTTCTTC.

This clonotype has ten or more counts. V usage is TRBV5-1 and J usage is TRBJ1-2; D possibly corresponds to TRBD1 (5 bases). CDR1 is SGHRS and CDR2 is YFSETQ in the germline V gene. The CDR3 loop spans 15 amino acids. Trimming removed 4 bases at V and 4 bases at J, with 17 bases between. The CDR3 protein is CASSTGHRDGYGYTF. CDR3 coding DNA: TGCGCCAGCAGCACGGGTCACCGGGACGGCTATGGCTACACCTTC.

In this sample, this clonotype turned up many times. The V and J genes are TRBV5-1 and TRBJ1-1; D might be TRBD1 (6 bases). Germline CDR1 reads SGHRS; CDR2 reads YFSETQ. This CDR3 is 15 amino acids long. V shed 0 bases and J shed 2 bases, with 11 bases lying between them. The CDR3 DNA reads as TGCGCCAGCAGCTTGGCCCCCGGGGGCAACACTGAAGCTTTCTTT. This sequence encodes CASSLAPGGNTEAFF.

This clonotype was counted between two and nine times. The V call is TRBV16, the J call TRBJ1-5; 9 bases line up with TRBD1. From germline, CDR1 is KGHSY and CDR2 FQNENV. The CDR3 runs to 14 residues. The ends lost 5 bases at V and 7 bases at J; junction bases unmatched: 6. This chain's CDR3 is CASSLRTGEQPQHF. The CDR3, as DNA: TGTGCCAGCAGCTTACGGACAGGGGAACAGCCCCAGCATTTT.

In its sample, this clonotype was seen a few times. This rearrangement joins TRBV6-2 or TRBV6-3 to TRBJ2-1, with D possibly being TRBD2 (5 bases). Per the germline V gene, CDR1 is MNHEY and CDR2 is SVGEGT. This CDR3 spans 13 amino acids. Trimming stripped 4 bases from V and 3 bases from J, with 7 bases between. The CDR3 here is CASSSRDYNEQFF. In DNA, the CDR3 is TGTGCCAGCAGTTCACGGGACTACAATGAGCAGTTCTTC.

In this sample, this clonotype turned up many times. The V and J genes are TRBV10-2 and TRBJ2-1; D is possibly TRBD1 (6 bases). This CDR3 contains 14 residues. Trimming shortened V by 4 bases and J by 3 bases, and 10 bases separated the two germline ends. Germline CDR1 WSHSY, CDR2 SAAADI. The CDR3 DNA reads as TGCGCCAGCAGTGGGGGGCATCTCTACAATGAGCAGTTCTTC. Translating gives CASSGGHLYNEQFF.

A few counts support this clonotype. J is TRBJ2-5 and V is TRBV7-2, with TRBD2 matching over 9 bases. The CDR3 extends over 16 amino acids. Germline V gene sequence: CDR1 SGHTA, CDR2 FQGNSA. V lost 0 bases, J lost 3 bases, and 5 bases stayed unmatched. CDR3 DNA: TGTGCCAGCAGCTTAGCTCTAGTAGCGGGGGAAGAGACCCAGTACTTC. Protein sequence: CASSLALVAGEETQYF.

At least ten counts were recorded for this clonotype. This chain connects TRBV11-2 to TRBJ2-2, with unresolved D. The CDR3 consists of 11 residues. The ends were cut back, 5 bases at V and 6 bases at J, with 4 bases in the middle. The germline V gene has CDR1 SGHAT and CDR2 FQNNGV. Here the CDR3 DNA reads TGTGCCAGCAGCCCTCCCGGGGAGCTGTTTTTT. Residues: CASSPPGELFF.

In its sample, this clonotype was seen many times. The rearrangement joins TRBV4-2 to TRBJ2-7; D might be TRBD2 (5 bases). The V end was cut by 0 bases, the J end by 2 bases, with 8 bases between. The germline V gene encodes CDR1 LGHNA and CDR2 YNFKEQ. CDR3 length: 14 residues. In DNA, the CDR3 is TGTGCCAGCAGCCAAGAAAGAGGGACCTACGAGCAGTACTTC. This translates into CASSQERGTYEQYF.

The V call is TRBV5-1, the J call TRBJ2-7; perhaps TRBD1 as D (6 bases). V shed 4 bases and J shed 5 bases, with 13 bases lying between them. Germline CDR1 reads SGHRS; CDR2 reads YFSETQ. The CDR3 has 13 amino acids. CDR3 amino acids: CASSLKSGDEQYF. CDR3 coding DNA: TGCGCCAGCAGCCTAAAGTCAGGGGACGAGCAGTACTTC.

This clonotype was picked up a small number of times. The chain joins TRBV12-3 or TRBV12-4 to TRBJ1-1; TRBD1 matches 12 bases. The length of the CDR3 is 16 residues. After removal of 7 bases from V and 4 bases from J, the junction contained 10 bases not matched to a gene. CDR3 protein: CASNLGQGARGTEAFF. Written as DNA, the CDR3 is TGTGCCAGCAACCTGGGACAGGGGGCGCGAGGCACTGAAGCTTTCTTT.

The chain links TRBV28 to TRBJ1-5; D might be TRBD1 (5 bases). The CDR3 has 18 amino acids. CDR1 is MDHEN and CDR2 is SYDVKM in the germline V gene. V was trimmed by 5 bases and J by 0 bases, leaving 20 bases between them. For the CDR3, the DNA is TGTGCCAGCAGTCTTTTGGGGGGATGGCGGTATAGCAATCAGCCCCAGCATTTT. It yields the protein CASSLLGGWRYSNQPQHF. The whole variable domain, remainder taken from reference TRBV28 and TRBJ1-5, is DVKVTQSSRYLVKRTGEKVFLECVQDMDHENMFWYRQDPGLGLRLIYFSYDVKMKEKGDIPEGYSVSREKKERFSLILESASTNQTSMYLCASSLLGGWRYSNQPQHFGDGTRLSIL.

Ten or more counts support this clonotype. The V and J genes are TRBV4-3 and TRBJ2-7, with unresolved D. Per germline, CDR1 LGHNA and CDR2 YSLEER. The CDR3 runs to 13 residues. V was shortened by 0 bases and J by 4 bases, with 7 bases between the two germline ends. CDR3 sequence reads: CASSQEFRYEQYF. The CDR3 bases are TGCGCCAGCAGCCAAGAGTTTAGGTACGAGCAGTACTTC.

Ten or more counts support this clonotype. This chain connects TRBV20-1 to TRBJ2-3, with 7 positions matching TRBD2. Germline V gene data show CDR1 as DFQATT and CDR2 as SNEGSKA (reference sequence). The CDR3 is made up of 15 amino acids. Unmatched junction bases numbered 15, after V lost 5 bases and J lost 7 bases. The CDR3 region is CSAEGRGLGGYTQYF. In DNA, the CDR3 is TGCAGTGCTGAGGGGCGCGGGCTCGGGGGGTATACGCAGTATTTT.

This clonotype was detected many times. The V and J genes are TRBV5-1 and TRBJ1-6, with D unclear. The CDR3 spans 15 residues. Looked up from germline, CDR1 is SGHRS and CDR2 is YFSETQ. Trimming pared 1 base from V and 7 bases from J, leaving 12 bases between. Here the CDR3 reads CASSLYSGLNSPLHF. The CDR3 DNA reads TGCGCCAGCAGCTTGTATTCCGGTCTGAATTCACCCCTCCACTTT.

This clonotype was counted only a few times. As DNA, the CDR3 is TGTGCCAGCAGCTTCAAAGCGGGGTCGGAGACCCAGTACTTC. Encoded protein: CASSFKAGSETQYF. This chain links TRBV5-4 with TRBJ2-5, with 7 nucleotides matching TRBD2. The CDR3 runs to 14 residues. Germline values: CDR1 SGHNT, CDR2 YYREEE (reference sequence). V lost 2 bases, J lost 5 bases, and 6 bases stayed unmatched.